A single sample is the source of the 31 T cell receptor beta chains below, sequenced in a study of shared clonotypes between healthy human individuals. Clones were sequenced by immunoSEQ multiplex PCR, and TCRdb holds only the in-frame ones, with some missing. The data contain some 2 million clones, over 85% of them singletons. Naive CD8 cells lacked CD45RO and underwent positive selection for CCR7, leaving out terminally differentiated effector memory CD45RA+ cells. Sequencing input: naive CD8+ T cells sorted from blood. The receptors derive from a man younger than 35 in good health.

V and J are TRBV5-1 and TRBJ2-7; TRBD1 matches at 8 bases. The V segment lost 2 bases and the J segment 5 bases; nucleotides outside the gene matches: 6. The CDR3 is 14 residues long. Germline CDR1 and CDR2: SGHRS and YFSETQ. CDR3 nucleotides: TGCGCCAGCAGCTTAACCAGGGGGCCGGACGAGCAGTACTTC. Its translation: CASSLTRGPDEQYF.

The CDR3 DNA reads TGTGCCAGCAGTTCTATCCCTCCCCCCCCATGGGAGACCCAGTACTTC. Its protein is CASSSIPPPPWETQYF. The chain couples TRBV27 to TRBJ2-5; D unclear. Germline V lookup: CDR1 MNHEY, CDR2 SMNVEV (reference sequence). Between the trimmed V and J ends, which lost 4 bases and 5 bases, there was a span of 20 bases. The CDR3 loop spans 16 amino acids.

V usage is TRBV11-1 and J usage is TRBJ1-5, with D maybe TRBD1 (5 bases). V was clipped by 4 bases and J by 7 bases, with 14 bases between them. CDR1 SGHAT and CDR2 FQDESV come from the germline V gene (reference sequence). CDR3 length: 14 residues. CDR3 sequence: CASSSSGGGQPQHF. In DNA form, the CDR3 reads TGTGCCAGCAGCTCCTCGGGGGGAGGACAGCCCCAGCATTTT. The full variable domain, in which reference TRBV11-1 and TRBJ1-5 provide the parts outside the CDR3, is EAEVAQSPRYKITEKSQAVAFWCDPISGHATLYWYRQILGQGPELLVQFQDESVVDDSQLPKDRFSAERLKGVDSTLKIQPAELGDSAMYLCASSSSGGGQPQHFGDGTRLSIL.

The CDR3: CASMGKPLHF. The CDR3 nucleotides read TGCGCCAGCATGGGTAAGCCCCTCCACTTT. This rearrangement joins TRBV10-2 to TRBJ1-6; D gene uncertain. There are 10 residues in the CDR3. V lost 7 bases, J lost 13 bases, and 8 bases lay in between. Germline V gene data show CDR1 as WSHSY and CDR2 as SAAADI.

This clone has a single count. The chain has TRBV2 and TRBJ2-3; TRBD1 matches 12 bases. CDR1 SNHLY and CDR2 FYNNEI come from the germline V gene. This CDR3 contains 15 residues. After removal of 4 bases from V and 5 bases from J, the junction contained 4 bases not matched to a gene. The CDR3: CASSGDRGLGDTQYF. The CDR3 bases are TGTGCCAGCAGTGGGGACAGGGGGCTAGGAGATACGCAGTATTTT.

The J gene is TRBJ1-5, the V gene TRBV21-1. TRBV21-1 is designated a pseudogene. The CDR3 covers 15 residues. The CDR3 spells CASSKAHPQDQPQHF. DNA for the CDR3: TGTGCCAGCAGCAAAGCGCATCCTCAAGACCAGCCCCAGCATTTT.

The chain combines TRBV13 with TRBJ2-3, with 14 bases fitting TRBD2. With V trimmed by 1 base and J by 0 bases, 12 bases remained unmatched. CDR3 size: 21 residues. Looked up from germline, CDR1 is PRHDT and CDR2 is FYEKMQ (reference sequence). The chain's CDR3 is CASSLEFGTSGRLPSTDTQYF. The DNA of the CDR3 is TGTGCCAGCAGCTTAGAATTCGGGACTAGCGGGAGACTTCCTAGCACAGATACGCAGTATTTT.

V usage is TRBV10-3 and J usage is TRBJ2-7; 8 positions agree with TRBD1. V gave up 6 bases and J gave up 2 bases; unmatched junction bases: 9. In germline, CDR1 is ENHRY, CDR2 SYGVKD. The CDR3 sequence is 15 residues long. CDR3 sequence reads: CAIRGGSDRAYEQYF. The CDR3, as DNA: TGTGCCATCAGGGGGGGTTCGGACAGGGCCTACGAGCAGTACTTC.

This rearrangement joins TRBV9 to TRBJ1-6; D ambiguous. V was pared by 3 bases and J by 15 bases, with 13 bases between. The CDR3 is 12 amino acids. Germline lookup yields CDR1 SGDLS and CDR2 YYNGEE. CDR3 coding DNA: TGTGCCAGCAGCGGTCAGAATCAAGTCCTCCACTTT. It codes for CASSGQNQVLHF.

The chain combines TRBV13 with TRBJ2-5; 7 bases match TRBD2. V lost 5 bases and J lost 3; bases outside the gene matches: 9. Per germline, CDR1 PRHDT and CDR2 FYEKMQ (reference sequence). This CDR3 region has 15 residues. The CDR3 DNA is TGTGCCAGCAGCCCCAGGGAGGGGAAAGAAGAGACCCAGTACTTC. Amino acid sequence: CASSPREGKEETQYF.

DNA of the CDR3: TGTGCCAGCAGCCAAGAGGGCACGAGGGTCACTGAAGCTTTCTTT. This sequence encodes CASSQEGTRVTEAFF. V and J are TRBV4-2 and TRBJ1-1, with D uncertain. Trimming took 0 bases from V and 4 from J, leaving 12 bases between them. The germline CDR1 and CDR2 sequences are LGHNA and YNFKEQ. The CDR3 totals 15 residues.

The DNA of the CDR3 is TGTGCCAGCAGCCTACGGACAGGGTGGAAACTGTTTTTT. This encodes CASSLRTGWKLFF. The chain combines TRBV27 with TRBJ1-4; 8 nucleotides line up with TRBD1. J gave up 11 bases and V 6 bases, and 8 bases lay outside the gene matches. The CDR3 extends over 13 amino acids. Per the germline V gene, CDR1 is MNHEY and CDR2 is SMNVEV (reference sequence). The full variable domain, in which reference TRBV27 and TRBJ1-4 provide the parts outside the CDR3, is EAQVTQNPRYLITVTGKKLTVTCSQNMNHEYMSWYRQDPGLGLRQIYYSMNVEVTDKGDVPEGYKVSRKEKRNFPLILESPSPNQTSLYFCASSLRTGWKLFFGSGTQLSVL.

This clone appeared once. J is TRBJ2-5 and V is TRBV7-9; D is perhaps TRBD2 (6 bases). The CDR3 runs to 12 residues. Germline V gives CDR1 SEHNR, CDR2 FQNEAQ (reference sequence). Trimming took off 5 bases at V and 5 bases at J, with 9 bases between the two ends. CDR3 DNA: TGTGCCAGCAGCCAACGGGGGGAGACCCAGTACTTC. This translates into CASSQRGETQYF.

V and J are TRBV5-1 and TRBJ2-5; no definite D call. V lost 0 bases and J lost 4, with 10 bases in between. The CDR3 covers 14 residues. Germline V gene sequence: CDR1 SGHRS, CDR2 YFSETQ. CDR3 sequence: CASSLVPGGETQYF. CDR3 DNA: TGCGCCAGCAGCTTGGTTCCGGGCGGAGAGACCCAGTACTTC.

J is TRBJ2-3 and V is TRBV7-9; 9 positions agree with TRBD1. There are 15 residues in the CDR3. Germline V gene lookup returns CDR1 SEHNR and CDR2 FQNEAQ (reference sequence). Germline trimming cut 4 bases from V and 1 base from J; bases unmatched to any gene: 3. The CDR3 bases are TGTGCCAGCAGCTCTGGACAGGGGCGCACAGATACGCAGTATTTT. As protein: CASSSGQGRTDTQYF.

This clone was detected only a few times. J is TRBJ2-3 and V is TRBV6-5; 10 positions match TRBD2. This CDR3 region has 13 residues. CDR1 is MNHEY and CDR2 is SVGAGI in the germline V gene. The V and J ends lost 5 bases and 4 bases, in that order; junction bases with no gene match: 0. CDR3 bases: TGTGCCAGCAGTAGCGGGGGGGCAGATACGCAGTATTTT. It is translated as CASSSGGADTQYF.

The chain uses TRBV6-5 and TRBJ2-7, with TRBD1 as a possible D gene (5 bases). Germline values: CDR1 MNHEY, CDR2 SVGAGI. The CDR3 is made up of 13 amino acids. Deletions cut 5 bases from V and 1 base from J, with 9 bases between. The CDR3 sequence: CASSPQGSYEQYF. For the CDR3, the DNA is TGTGCCAGCAGTCCGCAGGGTTCCTACGAGCAGTACTTC.

V usage is TRBV6-5 and J usage is TRBJ1-2; tentatively, D is TRBD1 (6 bases). This CDR3 has 13 amino acids. CDR1 and CDR2 from the germline V gene are MNHEY and SVGAGI. V lost 2 bases and J lost 8, with 12 bases in between. CDR3 nucleotides: TGTGCCAGCAGTTACCTACAGGGAGACGGCTACACCTTC. It translates to CASSYLQGDGYTF.

This rearrangement joins TRBV4-1 to TRBJ1-2; D remains unclear. Deletions cut 1 base from V and 4 bases from J, with 7 bases between. Germline V gives CDR1 MGHRA, CDR2 YSYEKL. This CDR3 spans 13 amino acids. This CDR3 is CASSQAGLYGYTF. In nucleotides, the CDR3 is TGCGCCAGCAGCCAAGCGGGTCTCTATGGCTACACCTTC.

This clone showed up just once. The chain combines TRBV5-6 with TRBJ2-7; tentatively, D is TRBD1 or TRBD2 (6 bases each). V lost 0 bases and J 0 bases, leaving 10 bases between the germline ends. Germline CDR1 is SGHDT and CDR2 is YYEEEE. This CDR3 spans 15 amino acids. As DNA, the CDR3 is TGTGCCAGCAGCTTGGCGGGGGCATCCTCCTACGAGCAGTACTTC. This codes for CASSLAGASSYEQYF.

This rearrangement joins TRBV7-9 to TRBJ1-2; TRBD1 aligns across 7 bases. Germline CDR1 SEHNR, CDR2 FQNEAQ (reference sequence). This CDR3 is built from 16 residues. V lost 6 bases, J lost 6 bases, and 16 bases stayed unmatched. CDR3 nucleotides: TGTGCCAGCAGACCGGTGCCGGACAGGCGTGAAAATGGCTACACCTTC. The encoded protein is CASRPVPDRRENGYTF.

V usage is TRBV4-1 and J usage is TRBJ2-1; D assignment may be TRBD1 or TRBD2 (6 bases each). With 3 bases removed from V and 9 bases from J, the gap between germline ends came to 12 bases. The CDR3 runs to 13 residues. Germline CDR1 reads MGHRA; CDR2 reads YSYEKL. CDR3 sequence: CASSHPRGGEQFF. CDR3 DNA: TGCGCCAGCAGCCACCCCAGGGGAGGTGAGCAGTTCTTC.

This sequence joins TRBV2 and TRBJ1-1, with 9 bases aligning to TRBD1. Germline V lookup: CDR1 SNHLY, CDR2 FYNNEI. The CDR3 covers 14 residues. V lost 4 bases and J lost 8; bases outside the gene matches: 8. The CDR3 DNA follows: TGTGCCAGCAGTGCCGGACAGGGGCTCTTAGAAGCTTTCTTT. Its translation is CASSAGQGLLEAFF.

The rearrangement uses TRBV27 and TRBJ2-7; D is possibly TRBD2 (5 bases). The V and J ends lost 7 bases and 2 bases respectively, with 12 bases between them. Germline CDR1 reads MNHEY; CDR2 reads SMNVEV (reference sequence). The CDR3 spans 13 residues. In nucleotides, the CDR3 is TGTGCCAGCATCGGACTCTCCCCCTACGAGCAGTACTTC. Encoded protein: CASIGLSPYEQYF.

This chain links TRBV19 with TRBJ1-2; tentatively, D is TRBD1 (5 bases). CDR3 length equals 12 residues. Germline values: CDR1 LNHDA, CDR2 SQIVND (reference sequence). V lost 5 bases, J lost 8 bases, and 12 bases lay in between. The CDR3 spells CASSPGWRGYTF. In nucleotides, the CDR3 is TGTGCCAGTAGTCCAGGGTGGAGAGGCTACACCTTC.

The chain uses TRBV4-1 and TRBJ1-2; 10 bases align to TRBD1. The length of the CDR3 is 16 residues. Germline-derived CDR1 and CDR2 are MGHRA and YSYEKL. V lost 4 bases to trimming and J lost 4 bases; unmatched junction nucleotides: 9. CDR3 bases: TGCGCCAGCAGCCCATCGACAGGGGGCCTAAGCTATGGCTACACCTTC. It is translated as CASSPSTGGLSYGYTF.

V usage is TRBV7-9 and J usage is TRBJ1-2; no definite D call. This CDR3 is built from 13 residues. V lost 5 bases, J lost 2 bases, and 9 bases lay in between. In germline, CDR1 is SEHNR, CDR2 FQNEAQ (reference sequence). CDR3 DNA sequence: TGTGCCAGCAGCCAAACAGAGAACTATGGCTACACCTTC. Translating it yields CASSQTENYGYTF. Drawing the rest from reference TRBV7-9 and TRBJ1-2, the complete variable domain is DTGVSQNPRHKITKRGQNVTFRCDPISEHNRLYWYRQTLGQGPEFLTYFQNEAQLEKSRLLSDRFSAERPKGSFSTLEIQRTEQGDSAMYLCASSQTENYGYTFGSGTRLTVV.

V and J are TRBV11-2 and TRBJ2-2; D is undetermined. This CDR3 has 15 amino acids. V dropped 1 base and J dropped 3 bases, with 9 bases sitting between them. Germline-derived CDR1 and CDR2 are SGHAT and FQNNGV. The DNA of the CDR3 is TGTGCCAGCAGCTTAGCTGGGTTCCACACCGGGGAGCTGTTTTTT. As protein: CASSLAGFHTGELFF.

This clone was picked up one time. DNA of the CDR3: TGTGCCAGCAGTCCCGGGACCTATTTTCTCTACGAGCAGTACTTC. Translated: CASSPGTYFLYEQYF. The J gene is TRBJ2-7, the V gene TRBV27; D may be TRBD1 or TRBD2 (5 bases each). The V gene lost 5 bases and the J gene lost 3 bases, with 17 bases spanning the gap. The CDR3 is 15 residues long. Germline V gives CDR1 MNHEY, CDR2 SMNVEV (reference sequence).

The chain is built from TRBV2 and TRBJ1-1; TRBD1 is a possible D gene (5 bases). The V gene's germline CDR1 is SNHLY and CDR2 FYNNEI. The CDR3 is 13 residues long. V dropped 3 bases and J dropped 5 bases, with 10 bases sitting between them. The CDR3 bases are TGTGCCAGCAGTGATGGGGCGCATACTGAAGCTTTCTTT. As protein: CASSDGAHTEAFF.

V gene TRBV7-9 combines with J gene TRBJ2-1; no firm D call. V was trimmed by 4 bases and J by 0 bases, leaving 10 bases between them. The V gene's germline CDR1 is SEHNR and CDR2 FQNEAQ (reference sequence). This CDR3 comprises 15 residues. CDR3: CASSWGPGSYNEQFF. DNA of the CDR3: TGTGCCAGCAGCTGGGGTCCGGGCTCCTACAATGAGCAGTTCTTC.